The text below deals with one T cell receptor (beta chain). Its antigen remains unknown. CDR1 and CDR2 from the germline V gene are SGHRS and YFSETQ. The CDR3 runs to 13 residues. These data originate in a study of monozygotic twins with inflammatory bowel disease. Study-wide findings and caveats: Healthy co-twins, by inverse Simpson, had higher TCRbeta diversity than their siblings with IBD. The data gave no support to a single strong IBD-associated signal or clonotype.

The UMIs carried a 6-nucleotide sample barcode, and they were added by template switching. Using the 5' RACE reads, TCRdb records one entry per CDR3 protein without DNA. The sample's table shows some 150,000 distinct CDR3 sequences. This receptor was identified in a human donor with ulcerative colitis or Crohn's disease, or a healthy co-twin of an affected twin (not recorded which). This chain uses TRBV5-1 with TRBJ2-5; TCRdb names TRBD1, which stays unverified in the absence of DNA. Sequencing input: blood. CDR3 sequence: CASRRGGQETQYF.